The rows below give T cell receptor beta chains drawn from one sample of a study of human T cells and chemical hapten exposure. TCRdb re-analysed the RACE reads in MiXCR, keeping a single row per CDR3 protein. The table has under 200,000 distinct CDR3 sequences, about 14% seen once. The source was whole blood, collected in connection with sensitization to the hapten diphenylcyclopropenone (DPC). These receptors came from a woman between 25 and 40 years old with alopecia areata. Some clones in this sample may be carry-over from other donors' samples. The CDR3 runs from the conserved cysteine through the conserved F or W. Fields, in order: J gene, V gene, CDR3 length, CDR3 protein.

TRBJ2-5,TRBV7-8,14,CASSREQGAETQYF
TRBJ2-3,TRBV5-1,15,CASSQTSGGADTQYF
TRBJ1-1,TRBV9,17,CASTETTTGPRFTEAFF
TRBJ1-2,TRBV28,14,CASSLWGQGYGYTF
TRBJ2-1,TRBV20-1,15,CSARARGASFYEQFF
TRBJ1-4,TRBV7-2,14,CASSPSREGEKLFF
TRBJ2-7,TRBV9,14,CASSEGPGGYEQYF
TRBJ1-2,TRBV6-5,15,CASSYSILGQRGYTF
TRBJ2-7,TRBV18,15,CASSSGGASPYEQYF
TRBJ2-3,TRBV28,15,CASSSNSGRRDTQYF
TRBJ2-1,TRBV20-1,14,CSAPTSGPYNEQFF
TRBJ1-1,TRBV10-2,16,CASSESKGALNTEAFF
TRBJ1-4,TRBV29-1,13,CSVLGAVDEKLFF
TRBJ1-5,TRBV5-6,12,CASSLGNQPQHF
TRBJ2-7,TRBV18,14,CASSPPPGTYEQYF
TRBJ1-2,TRBV12-3/TRBV12-4,13,CASSLASIYGYTF
TRBJ2-2,TRBV11-3,14,CASSFRGSTGELFF
TRBJ1-4,TRBV27,16,CASSLQGQGPRQKLFF
TRBJ1-2,TRBV20-1,14,CSARTRQGASGYTF
TRBJ1-5,TRBV20-1,14,CSARAGSPNQPQHF
TRBJ2-7,TRBV7-8,15,CASSLPGQQGYEQYF
TRBJ2-1,TRBV19,15,CASRVRDRVANEQFF
TRBJ1-1,TRBV28,15,CASSFRPGTGAEAFF
TRBJ2-3,TRBV7-8,16,CASSSDRGILADTQYF
TRBJ2-5,TRBV3-1,14,CASSHTGTGETQYF
TRBJ2-5,TRBV29-1,14,CSVPRDSYQETQYF
TRBJ2-1,TRBV28,14,CASTLRGSYNEQFF
TRBJ1-1,TRBV12-3/TRBV12-4,14,CASAPITGSAEAFF
TRBJ1-5,TRBV7-2,15,CASSSDGRSNQPQHF
TRBJ2-1,TRBV7-2,14,CASSTTSDHNEQFF
TRBJ2-6,TRBV7-6,18,CASSLLGLQGGEANVLTF
TRBJ2-7,TRBV29-1,11,CSGGTGYEQYF
TRBJ1-2,TRBV29-1,11,CSGGEGGGYTF
TRBJ2-5,TRBV5-1,15,CASSLHQDREETQYF
TRBJ2-3,TRBV29-1,14,CSVVFRLVTDTQYF
TRBJ1-1,TRBV18,15,CASTRRGTMNTEAFF
TRBJ1-5,TRBV19,14,CASKPPGRDQPQHF
TRBJ1-4,TRBV4-1,17,CASSQPTAGRSNEKLFF
TRBJ2-1,TRBV24-1,14,CATSTEWSYNEQFF
TRBJ2-5,TRBV7-3,15,CASSLTGTGVETQYF
TRBJ2-5,TRBV7-2,16,CASSLVGQGGRETQYF
TRBJ2-5,TRBV9,14,CASSVGQLQETQYF
TRBJ2-1,TRBV11-2,12,CASSLEGHEQFF
TRBJ2-3,TRBV18,13,CASHRGSADTQYF
TRBJ1-2,TRBV10-3,15,CAISERQASNYGYTF
TRBJ2-1,TRBV3-1,17,CASAEAGGAKGYNEQFF